These T cell receptor beta chains were read from a single sample in a study of regulatory T cells in long-lasting Graves disease. TCRdb redid the calling of the multiplex PCR reads with MiXCR, one entry per CDR3 protein. The sample records some 330,000 distinct CDR3 sequences, 12% being singletons. This sample was shared with a second study, whose subject was T cells in Graves' hyperthyroidism and ophthalmopathy.

The specimen was peripheral blood mononuclear cells (PBMCs), collected at new diagnosis, from a patient treated with antithyroid drugs. Receptor source: a woman younger than 35 with Graves disease. CDR3s include the opening cysteine and the closing phenylalanine or tryptophan. A D gene is named only where the DNA matches it firmly. Size tells how often a clone was seen (once, few, many) or the class of an expanded clone, and some rows leave it out.

V	D	size	J	DNA	CDR3
TRBV6-1	TRBD1	many	TRBJ2-3	TGTGCCAGCAGACAGGGACAGATCCGCACAGATACGCAGTATTTT	CASRQGQIRTDTQYF
TRBV3-2	-	many	TRBJ2-3	TGTGCCAGCGGCAAAAAGGACGGACTAGCGGGGAACCGCACAGATACGCAGTATTTT	CASGKKDGLAGNRTDTQYF
TRBV6-2/TRBV6-3	-	many	TRBJ2-3	TGTGCCAGCAGATGGTTGCGGATCACAGATACGCAGTATTTT	CASRWLRITDTQYF
TRBV12-3/TRBV12-4	TRBD2	many	TRBJ2-1	TGTGCCAGCGTCCCGTGGACTAGCAGTAATAATGAGCAGTTCTTC	CASVPWTSSNNEQFF
TRBV4-2	TRBD1	-	TRBJ1-1	TGTGCCAGCAGCGCCGGACAGGGAGGTCCCCCCACTGAAGCTTTCTTT	CASSAGQGGPPTEAFF
TRBV3-1	-	many	TRBJ1-1	TGTGCCAGCAGCCAAGACAGTGAAGCTTTCTTT	CASSQDSEAFF
TRBV11-3	TRBD1	few	TRBJ2-7	TGTGCCAGCAGTCCGACAGGGGGAGGAACCTACGAGCAGTACTTC	CASSPTGGGTYEQYF
TRBV20-1	-	-	TRBJ1-2	TGCAGTGCTAGTAATGACTATGGCTACACCTTC	CSASNDYGYTF
TRBV6-2/TRBV6-3	-	-	TRBJ1-5	TGTGCCAGCAGTTCCCCTTCGCGGCCCCAGCATTTT	CASSSPSRPQHF
TRBV5-1	-	many	TRBJ1-6	TGCGCCAGCAGCTTTTCCGGGGGCTGGCATCAACCCCTCCACTTT	CASSFSGGWHQPLHF
TRBV20-1	-	many	TRBJ1-1	TGCAGTGGAGTGGCATCCCGTAAGGCTTTCTTT	CSGVASRKAFF
TRBV28	-	many	TRBJ2-1	TGTGCCAGCAGTCCCCGAGTATTCCAAAGCGGTGAGCAGTTCTTC	CASSPRVFQSGEQFF
TRBV18	TRBD2	few	TRBJ2-1	TGTGCCAGCTCACCATTTTTAGCGGGAGGGCCCTACAATGAGCAGTTCTTC	CASSPFLAGGPYNEQFF
TRBV7-2	-	many	TRBJ1-5	TGTGCCAGCAGCTTGGCAGTCAATCAGCCCCAGCATTTT	CASSLAVNQPQHF
TRBV5-1	-	-	TRBJ2-4	TGCGCCAGCAGCTTTACCATAGCCAAAAACATTCAGTACTTC	CASSFTIAKNIQYF
TRBV7-2	-	few	TRBJ2-7	TGTGCCAGCAGCTTAGTGCAGGGTACCTTCCCCTCCTACGAGCAGTACTTC	CASSLVQGTFPSYEQYF
TRBV7-2	-	few	TRBJ2-1	TGTGCCAGCAGCGCTCGACAGGTCGATGAGCAGTTCTTC	CASSARQVDEQFF
TRBV10-3	-	-	TRBJ2-1	TGTGCCATCAGTGATTTGTACAATGAGCAGTTCTTC	CAISDLYNEQFF
TRBV4-1	-	few	TRBJ1-2	TGCGCCAGCAGCCAAGAGGTGTCGGGCGTCTATGGCTACACCTTC	CASSQEVSGVYGYTF
TRBV5-5	-	-	TRBJ2-7	TGTGCCGGCAGCTTTAGGGGCGTCTACGAGCAGTACTTC	CAGSFRGVYEQYF
TRBV7-9	TRBD2	-	TRBJ2-3	TGTGCCAGCAGCTTCAGGGGACTAGCAGCGGATACGCAGTATTTT	CASSFRGLAADTQYF
TRBV28	-	many	TRBJ2-7	TGTGCCAGCAGTTCCCCCCCGATACGGTACGAGCAGTACTTC	CASSSPPIRYEQYF
TRBV7-6	-	many	TRBJ2-5	TGTGCCAGCAGCTTAGTAGGGGGGCGCGCCGAGACCCAGTACTTC	CASSLVGGRAETQYF
TRBV6-1	TRBD1	few	TRBJ2-1	TGTGCCAGCGGCAGGACAGGCGTCCGTGAGCAGTTCTTC	CASGRTGVREQFF
TRBV20-1	-	many	TRBJ1-3	TGCAGTGCTAGAGATTCAGGGACGCACTCTGGAAACACCATATATTTT	CSARDSGTHSGNTIYF
TRBV7-3	-	many	TRBJ2-7	TGTGCCAGCAGCTTAAGTCAAGGGGACGAGCAGTACTTC	CASSLSQGDEQYF
TRBV9	-	-	TRBJ2-2	TGTGCCAGCAGCGTTGGGAGACGGACCGGGGAGCTGTTTTTT	CASSVGRRTGELFF
TRBV29-1	-	many	TRBJ1-3	TGCAGCGGGAGTGGGGTCTATGGAAACACCATATATTTT	CSGSGVYGNTIYF
TRBV7-9	TRBD2	-	TRBJ2-3	TGTGCCAGCAGCTCGGGACTAGCGGGAAGAAATACGCAGTATTTT	CASSSGLAGRNTQYF
TRBV20-1	TRBD1	many	TRBJ2-7	TGCAGTGCTAGAGGGGACAGGGACTACGAGCAGTACTTC	CSARGDRDYEQYF
TRBV29-1	TRBD2	-	TRBJ2-1	TGCAGCGTTGGCGGCTTCTTCGGGACTAGCGGGGGGGAGCAGTTCTTC	CSVGGFFGTSGGEQFF
TRBV20-1	TRBD2	few	TRBJ2-3	TGCAGTGCTACTAATGGTCGGGTCACTAGCGGGACGAGCACAGATACGCAGTATTTT	CSATNGRVTSGTSTDTQYF
TRBV29-1	-	many	TRBJ1-2	TGCAGCGTCACAGCAAACTATGGCTACACCTTC	CSVTANYGYTF
TRBV6-1	TRBD1	-	TRBJ1-1	TGTGCCAGCAGTGACGACAGGGGCCCACACGCGGACACTGAAGCTTTCTTT	CASSDDRGPHADTEAFF
TRBV11-2	-	many	TRBJ2-5	TGTGCCAGCAGCTTTCGACAGCTAGAGACCCAGTACTTC	CASSFRQLETQYF
TRBV3-1	-	few	TRBJ1-1	TGTGCCAGCAGCCAAGAAAGCAGGGGGAACACTGAAGCTTTCTTT	CASSQESRGNTEAFF
TRBV6-2/TRBV6-3	-	few	TRBJ2-4	TGTGCCAGCAGTTACCTCGGGGCCTCCCCGGGGGACATTCAGTACTTC	CASSYLGASPGDIQYF
TRBV20-1	-	few	TRBJ2-1	TGCAGTGCTAGTGGGGGAGACTGGAGCTACAATGAGCAGTTCTTC	CSASGGDWSYNEQFF
TRBV9	-	-	TRBJ2-1	TGTGCCAGCAGCGTATTTAAGGGCTCCTACAATGAGCAGTTCTTC	CASSVFKGSYNEQFF
TRBV20-1	-	many	TRBJ2-1	TGCAGTGCGGGCGAGGGTGGGGGAGGAAATGAGCAGTTCTTC	CSAGEGGGGNEQFF
TRBV3-1	TRBD1	many	TRBJ2-2	TGTGCCAGCAGCCCCTCCCCCGGGACAGCTAACACCGGGGAGCTGTTTTTT	CASSPSPGTANTGELFF
TRBV14	-	-	TRBJ1-6	TGTGCCAGCAGCCAAACAGGGCATTCACCCCTCCACTTT	CASSQTGHSPLHF
TRBV20-1	-	many	TRBJ1-2	TGCAGTGCTAGAGTACCGGGCCCCGCTAACTATGGCTACACCTTC	CSARVPGPANYGYTF
TRBV11-3	-	many	TRBJ2-1	TGTGCCAGCAGCCCGTGGGGAGGTCCCCACAATGAGCAGTTCTTC	CASSPWGGPHNEQFF
TRBV7-9	TRBD2	few	TRBJ2-4	TGTGCCAGCAGCCCCCGCGGGACTAATCTAGCCAAAAACATTCAGTACTTC	CASSPRGTNLAKNIQYF
TRBV28	TRBD2	many	TRBJ2-3	TGTGCCAGCAGTTTCCTGGCTAGCGGGATGGATACGCAGTATTTT	CASSFLASGMDTQYF
TRBV29-1	TRBD1	few	TRBJ2-7	TGCAGCGTTACCCCGACAGGGTCCGAGCAGTACTTC	CSVTPTGSEQYF
TRBV20-1	-	many	TRBJ2-3	TGCAGTGCTCCCTGGGGAGATACGCAGTATTTT	CSAPWGDTQYF
TRBV9	-	-	TRBJ2-1	TGTGCCAGCAGCGTCTCCGGGTCTTCCTACAATGAGCAGTTCTTC	CASSVSGSSYNEQFF
TRBV4-1	-	-	TRBJ2-1	TGCGCCAGCAGCCAAGTTTCGGGCTTGTACAATGAGCAGTTCTTC	CASSQVSGLYNEQFF